The entry that follows covers one TCR beta chain sequence. No antigen is known for it. The input lacks base qualities; no much larger clone sits a single base away. This sample stems from a study of control samples from healthy donors and cancer patients (dated by TCRdb to about 2020). The library was prepared using the immunoSEQ multiplex PCR assay. In TCRdb, the immuneACCESS table is reduced to in-frame sequences with V and J assigned. These tables do not hold every clone; where another copy was compared, an unresolved V gene accounts for under half, and the others remain unexplained. This sample has 70,000 to 80,000 clones in its table, and roughly 87% of those were observed once. Clones ranked in the top ten supply around 3.8% of the sample. Via the germline V gene, CDR1 is SNHLY and CDR2 FYNNEI. Taken from cysteine to phenylalanine, the CDR3 has 14 residues. The retained sequence is limited to the CDR3, 42 bases, with the frame set at the first base.

The rearrangement combines TRBV2 with TRBJ2-2; 10 bases in the junction line up with TRBD2. The sequencing sample was made of blood. This receptor was taken from a woman in her forties or fifties in good health. The DNA sequence is given as TGTGCTGCACGGAGCGGGAGGGGCACCGGGGAGCTGTTTTTT. This is translated as CAARSGRGTGELFF.